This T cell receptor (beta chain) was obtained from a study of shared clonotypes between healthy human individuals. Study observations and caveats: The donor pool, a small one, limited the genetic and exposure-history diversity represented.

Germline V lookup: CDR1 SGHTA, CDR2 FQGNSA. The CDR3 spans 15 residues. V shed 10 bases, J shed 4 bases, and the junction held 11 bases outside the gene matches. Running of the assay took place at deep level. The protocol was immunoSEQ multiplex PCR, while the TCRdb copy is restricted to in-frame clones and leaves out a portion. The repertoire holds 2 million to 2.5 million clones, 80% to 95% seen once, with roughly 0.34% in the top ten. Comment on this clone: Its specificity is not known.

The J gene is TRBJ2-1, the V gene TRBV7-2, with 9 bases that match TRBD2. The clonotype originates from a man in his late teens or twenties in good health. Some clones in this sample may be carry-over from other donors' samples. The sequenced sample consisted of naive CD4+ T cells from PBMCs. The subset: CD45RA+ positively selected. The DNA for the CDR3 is TGTGCCACCCGCCAGACTAGCGGAGGGTACAATGAGCAGTTCTTC. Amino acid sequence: CATRQTSGGYNEQFF.